The rows below give T cell receptor beta chains drawn from one sample of a study of T cell repertoires in cytomegalovirus infection. One entry per CDR3 protein results from TCRdb running MiXCR on the reads. The data show 400,000 to 600,000 distinct CDR3 sequences, more than 40% seen once. Antigen specificity for these receptors is unknown. The material was cultured PBMCs, obtained from culture after CMV antigen stimulation. These receptors came from a human donor in good health (CMV status not recorded). Some clones in this sample may be carry-over from other donors' samples. CDR3s include the opening cysteine and the closing phenylalanine or tryptophan. D genes are given only for firm matches. The size field is filled for only some rows; it gives once, few, many or a size class.

TRBV10-3	TRBJ2-5	.	.	TGTGCCATCAGGGAAGGGGTGCGGGAGACCCAGTACTTC	CAIREGVRETQYF
TRBV7-2	TRBJ1-3	.	few	TGTGCCAGCAGCCTATTTTACTCTGTCTCTGGAAACACCATATATTTT	CASSLFYSVSGNTIYF
TRBV6-6	TRBJ2-2	.	.	TGTGCCAGCATCGGGGGCCCGGAGCTGTTTTTT	CASIGGPELFF
TRBV7-2	TRBJ2-3	.	few	TGTGCCAGCAGCCCTAGGGACCGCACAGATACGCAGTATTTT	CASSPRDRTDTQYF
TRBV7-2	TRBJ2-7	.	few	TGTGCCAGCAGCCTTGACTTGGCCGAGGGAGTGGAGCAGTACTTC	CASSLDLAEGVEQYF
TRBV10-3	TRBJ1-2	.	.	TGTGCCATCAGTGTGGCCAGGGGTCAGCCTAACTATGGCTACACCTTC	CAISVARGQPNYGYTF
TRBV29-1	TRBJ2-2	TRBD1	.	TGCAGCGCTACCGGACAGGGGGCGACCGGGGAGCTGTTTTTT	CSATGQGATGELFF
TRBV11-2	TRBJ2-1	.	.	TGTGCCAGCAGCTTAAACTCTTGGGGTCTCTGGGTCTTC	CASSLNSWGLWVF
TRBV7-2	TRBJ2-3	.	many	TGTGCCAGCACGCAGCATGACACAGATACGCAGTATTTT	CASTQHDTDTQYF
TRBV27	TRBJ2-7	.	few	TGTGCCATCGGGCCCCATGGAAGCGAGCAGTACTTC	CAIGPHGSEQYF
TRBV4-3	TRBJ2-3	.	.	TGCGCCAGCAGCCAAGATCGTAGGGACTCCACAGATACGCAGTATTTT	CASSQDRRDSTDTQYF
TRBV7-4	TRBJ2-3	TRBD2	.	TGTGCCAGCAGCTTAGAAGCCCAGCGGGAGTCCGACCGCACAGATACGCAGTATTTT	CASSLEAQRESDRTDTQYF
TRBV30	TRBJ1-1	.	.	TGTGCCTGGAGGACAGGCATGAACACTGAAGCTTTCTTT	CAWRTGMNTEAFF
TRBV6-2/TRBV6-3	TRBJ2-7	.	.	TGTGCCAGCAGTTACGGCGGGACCCCCCTCTCCTACGAGCAGTACTTC	CASSYGGTPLSYEQYF
TRBV20-1	TRBJ2-3	.	.	TGCAGTGCTAGCGGCACATCCTCGAGCACAGATACGCAGTATTTT	CSASGTSSSTDTQYF
TRBV20-1	TRBJ1-4	TRBD1	few	TGCAGTGCTACCGACAGGGGAGGAGAAAAACTGTTTTTT	CSATDRGGEKLFF
TRBV12-3/TRBV12-4	TRBJ2-5	.	few	TGTGCCAGCAGCGCGGGGAACCAAGAGACCCAGTACTTC	CASSAGNQETQYF
TRBV3-1	TRBJ2-4	.	.	TGTGCCAGCAGCCAAGTGGGGAGTTTGGACATTCAGTACTTC	CASSQVGSLDIQYF
TRBV20-1	TRBJ2-7	.	.	TGCAGTGCTCGGACCATAACTAGGCCGTCCTACGAGCAGTACTTC	CSARTITRPSYEQYF
TRBV12-3/TRBV12-4	TRBJ2-3	TRBD1	once	TGTGCCAGCAGTATGGGACAGGGGAGGACAGATACGCAGTATTTT	CASSMGQGRTDTQYF
TRBV7-7	TRBJ2-5	TRBD2	.	TGTGCCAGCAGCTTAAACCCCCCCGGGGGGGGGAGTGGAGAGACCCAGTACTTC	CASSLNPPGGGSGETQYF
TRBV5-3	TRBJ2-1	TRBD2	.	TGTGCCAGCAGCTGGGAGGGCTACAGCCTCGGGGATGAGCAGTTCTTC	CASSWEGYSLGDEQFF
TRBV7-2	TRBJ2-3	.	few	TGTGCCAGCAGCATCCTCAGGGGCACAGATACGCAGTATTTT	CASSILRGTDTQYF
TRBV5-6	TRBJ1-4	TRBD1	.	TGTGCCAGCAGCTCCCGACAGGGGGGCGTTGAAAAACTGTTTTTT	CASSSRQGGVEKLFF
TRBV7-8	TRBJ2-7	TRBD1	few	TGTGCCAGCAGCCGAACAGGGGGGCGCTACGAGCAGTACTTC	CASSRTGGRYEQYF
TRBV7-2	TRBJ2-5	TRBD2	.	TGTGCCAGCAGGCGACTAGCGGGGGGCCCAGAGACCCAGCACTTC	CASRRLAGGPETQHF
TRBV7-9	TRBJ2-7	.	.	TGTGCCAGCAGCTTAGTTAGTAAACCCTACGAGCAGTACTTC	CASSLVSKPYEQYF
TRBV9	TRBJ1-1	.	.	TGTGCCAGCACCAGGGAAGGGAGGAACACTGAAGCTTTCTTT	CASTREGRNTEAFF
TRBV20-1	TRBJ2-1	TRBD1	.	TGCAGTGCTCCTCCCGCCGACAGGGTGGCCAATGAGCAGTTCTTC	CSAPPADRVANEQFF
TRBV7-6	TRBJ2-2	TRBD2	few	TGTGCCAGCAGCGCCGGACTAGCGGGGGGGCCCGGGGAGCTGTTTTTT	CASSAGLAGGPGELFF
TRBV11-2	TRBJ2-7	.	.	TGTGCCAGCAGCTTACTACTTGCGGCTACAAGAGAGCAGTACTTC	CASSLLLAATREQYF
TRBV6-2/TRBV6-3	TRBJ2-2	.	.	TGTGCCAGCAGTAGTGGGGCTAGCGTCACCGGGGAGCTGTTTTTT	CASSSGASVTGELFF
TRBV7-2	TRBJ1-4	.	few	TGTGCCAGCAGCAACCATAATAATGAAAAACTGTTTTTT	CASSNHNNEKLFF